This T cell receptor (beta chain) derives from a study of blood T cells in healthy people across ages. This clonotype was found many times. Together with a sample-barcoded 5' primer, a J-beta primer mix was included in a second PCR lasting roughly 6 to 12 cycles. Via MiXCR, TCRdb re-called the 5' RACE reads, giving one row per CDR3 protein. The top ten hold approximately 15% of the sample, which has about 700,000 distinct CDR3 sequences, less than 40% seen once. The V gene end was trimmed by 1 base and the J gene end by 6 bases; junction bases not matched to a gene: 9. CDR3 length equals 19 residues. CDR1 LGHNA and CDR2 YSLEER come from the germline V gene.

This chain connects TRBV4-3 to TRBJ2-2; 15 nucleotides match TRBD2. Sequenced: blood. This clonotype originated in a woman aged 80 or over in good health. The CDR3 reads CASSQGTSGGATSAGELFF. In nucleotides, the CDR3 is TGCGCCAGCAGCCAAGGGACTAGCGGGGGGGCTACATCGGCCGGGGAGCTGTTTTTT.